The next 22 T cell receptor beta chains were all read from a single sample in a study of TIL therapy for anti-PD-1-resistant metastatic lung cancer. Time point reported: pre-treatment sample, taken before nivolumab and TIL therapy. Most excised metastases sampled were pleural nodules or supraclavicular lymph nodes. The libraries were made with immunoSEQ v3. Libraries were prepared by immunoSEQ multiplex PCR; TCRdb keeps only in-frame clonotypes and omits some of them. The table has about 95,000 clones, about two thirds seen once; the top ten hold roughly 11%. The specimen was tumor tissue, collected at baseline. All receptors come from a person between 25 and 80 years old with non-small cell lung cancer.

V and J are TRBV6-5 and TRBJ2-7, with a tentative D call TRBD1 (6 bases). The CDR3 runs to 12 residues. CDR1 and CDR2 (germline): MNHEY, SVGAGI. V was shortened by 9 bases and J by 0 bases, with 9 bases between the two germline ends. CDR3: CASRQASYEQYF. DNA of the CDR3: TGTGCCAGTCGACAGGCCTCCTACGAGCAGTACTTC.

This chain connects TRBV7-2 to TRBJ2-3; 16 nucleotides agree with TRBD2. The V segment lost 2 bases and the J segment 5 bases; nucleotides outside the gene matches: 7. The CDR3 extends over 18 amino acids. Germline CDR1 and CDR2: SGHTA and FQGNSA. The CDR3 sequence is CASSLPGTSGRALDTQYF. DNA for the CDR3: TGTGCCAGCAGCTTACCTGGGACTAGCGGGAGGGCCTTAGATACGCAGTATTTT.

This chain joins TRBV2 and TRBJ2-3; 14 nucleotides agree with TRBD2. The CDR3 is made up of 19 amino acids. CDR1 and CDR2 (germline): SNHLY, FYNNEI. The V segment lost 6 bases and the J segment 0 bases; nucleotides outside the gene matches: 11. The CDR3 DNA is TGTGCCAGCAGCCCAGGACTAGCGGGGGGAATTACTAGCACAGATACGCAGTATTTT. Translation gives CASSPGLAGGITSTDTQYF.

In nucleotides, the CDR3 is TGTGCCAGCAGCAAGGGCAGGGTTCTGGACGAGCAGTACTTC. It yields the protein CASSKGRVLDEQYF. The J gene is TRBJ2-7, the V gene TRBV21-1; TRBD1 is taken as the D call from the table, unchecked against the DNA. TRBV21-1 is a recognized pseudogene. The CDR3 totals 14 residues.

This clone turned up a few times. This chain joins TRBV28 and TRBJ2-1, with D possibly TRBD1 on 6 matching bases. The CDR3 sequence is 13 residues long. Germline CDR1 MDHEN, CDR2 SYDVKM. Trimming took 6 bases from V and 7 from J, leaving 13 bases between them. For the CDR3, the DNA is TGTGCCAGCAGATCCTACAGGGCTAATGAGCAGTTCTTC. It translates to CASRSYRANEQFF.

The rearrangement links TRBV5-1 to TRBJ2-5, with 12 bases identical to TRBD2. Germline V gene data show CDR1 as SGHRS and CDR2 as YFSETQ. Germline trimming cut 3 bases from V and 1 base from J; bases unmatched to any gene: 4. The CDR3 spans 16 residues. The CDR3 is CASSSGLAGPQETQYF. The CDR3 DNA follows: TGCGCCAGCAGCTCCGGACTAGCGGGACCCCAAGAGACCCAGTACTTC. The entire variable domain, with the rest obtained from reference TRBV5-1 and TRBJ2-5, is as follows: KAGVTQTPRYLIKTRGQQVTLSCSPISGHRSVSWYQQTPGQGLQFLFEYFSETQRNKGNFPGRFSGRQFSNSRSEMNVSTLELGDSALYLCASSSGLAGPQETQYFGPGTRLLVL.

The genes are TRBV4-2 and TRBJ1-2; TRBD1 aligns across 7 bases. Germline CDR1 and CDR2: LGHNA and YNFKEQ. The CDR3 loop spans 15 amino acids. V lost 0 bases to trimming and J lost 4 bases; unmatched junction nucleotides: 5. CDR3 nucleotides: TGTGCCAGCAGCCAAGATGTTCAGGGGGGCTATGGCTACACCTTC. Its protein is CASSQDVQGGYGYTF.

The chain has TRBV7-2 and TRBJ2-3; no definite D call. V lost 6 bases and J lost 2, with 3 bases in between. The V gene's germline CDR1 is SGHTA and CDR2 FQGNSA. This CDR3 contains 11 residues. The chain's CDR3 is CASRITDTQYF. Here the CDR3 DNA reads TGTGCCAGCAGGATCACAGATACGCAGTATTTT.

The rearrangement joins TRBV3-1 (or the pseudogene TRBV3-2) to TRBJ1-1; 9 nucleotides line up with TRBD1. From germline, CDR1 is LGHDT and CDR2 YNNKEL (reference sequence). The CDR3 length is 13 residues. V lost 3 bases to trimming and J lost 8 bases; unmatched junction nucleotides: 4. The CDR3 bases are TGTGCCAGCAGCCAGGCGGGACAGGGCGAAGCTTTCTTT. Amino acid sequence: CASSQAGQGEAFF.

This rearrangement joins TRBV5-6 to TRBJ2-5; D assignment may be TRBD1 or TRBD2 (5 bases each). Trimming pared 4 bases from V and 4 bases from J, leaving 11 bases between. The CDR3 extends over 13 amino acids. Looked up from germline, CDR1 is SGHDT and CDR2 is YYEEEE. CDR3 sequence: CASSTGPGETQYF. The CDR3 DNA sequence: TGTGCCAGCAGCACGGGACCGGGAGAGACCCAGTACTTC. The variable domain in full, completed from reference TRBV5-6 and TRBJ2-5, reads DAGVTQSPTHLIKTRGQQVTLRCSPKSGHDTVSWYQQALGQGPQFIFQYYEEEERQRGNFPDRFSGHQFPNYSSELNVNALLLGDSALYLCASSTGPGETQYFGPGTRLLVL.

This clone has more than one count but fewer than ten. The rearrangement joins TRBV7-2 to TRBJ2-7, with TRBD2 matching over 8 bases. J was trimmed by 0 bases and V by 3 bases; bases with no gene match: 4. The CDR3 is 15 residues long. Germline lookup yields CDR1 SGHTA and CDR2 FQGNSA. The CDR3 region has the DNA TGTGCCAGCAGCTTGGTTAGCGGGAACTCCTACGAGCAGTACTTC. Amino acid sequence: CASSLVSGNSYEQYF.

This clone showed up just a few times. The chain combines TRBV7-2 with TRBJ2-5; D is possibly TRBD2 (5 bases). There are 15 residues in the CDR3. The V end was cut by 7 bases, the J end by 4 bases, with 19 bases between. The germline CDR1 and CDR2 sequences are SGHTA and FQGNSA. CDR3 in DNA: TGTGCCAGCACTCCCCTCGGGGAAGGTGTAGAGACCCAGTACTTC. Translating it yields CASTPLGEGVETQYF.

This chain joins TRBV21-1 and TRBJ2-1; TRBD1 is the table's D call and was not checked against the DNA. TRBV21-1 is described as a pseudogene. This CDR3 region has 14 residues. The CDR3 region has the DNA TGTGCCAGCAGGGCCAAAGTACAGCACAATGAGCAGTTCTTC. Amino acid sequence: CASRAKVQHNEQFF.

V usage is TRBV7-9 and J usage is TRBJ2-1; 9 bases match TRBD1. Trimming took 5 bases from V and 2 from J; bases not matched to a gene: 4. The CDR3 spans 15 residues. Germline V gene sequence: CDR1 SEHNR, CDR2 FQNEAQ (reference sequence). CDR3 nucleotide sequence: TGTGCCAGCAGCCGACAGGGGGACACCTACAATGAGCAGTTCTTC. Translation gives CASSRQGDTYNEQFF.

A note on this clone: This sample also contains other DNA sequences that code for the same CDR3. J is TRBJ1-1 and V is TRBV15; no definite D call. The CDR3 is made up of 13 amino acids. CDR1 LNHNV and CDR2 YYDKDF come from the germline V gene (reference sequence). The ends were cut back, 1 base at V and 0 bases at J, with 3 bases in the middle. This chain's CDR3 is CATSRGLNTEAFF. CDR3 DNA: TGTGCCACCAGCAGAGGCTTGAACACTGAAGCTTTCTTT. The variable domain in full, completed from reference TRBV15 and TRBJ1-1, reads DAMVIQNPRYQVTQFGKPVTLSCSQTLNHNVMYWYQQKSSQAPKLLFHYYDKDFNNEADTPDNFQSRRPNTSFCFLDIRSPGLGDTAMYLCATSRGLNTEAFFGQGTRLTVV.

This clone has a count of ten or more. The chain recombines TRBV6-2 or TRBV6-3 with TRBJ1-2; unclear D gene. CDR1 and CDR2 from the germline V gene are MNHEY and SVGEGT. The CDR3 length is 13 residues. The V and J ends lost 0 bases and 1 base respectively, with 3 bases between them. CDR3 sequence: CASSYSGNYGYTF. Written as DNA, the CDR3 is TGTGCCAGCAGTTACTCGGGTAACTATGGCTACACCTTC.

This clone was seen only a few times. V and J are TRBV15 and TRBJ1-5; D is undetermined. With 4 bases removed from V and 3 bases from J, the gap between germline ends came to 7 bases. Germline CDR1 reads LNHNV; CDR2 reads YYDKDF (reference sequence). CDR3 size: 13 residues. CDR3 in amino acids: CATSKGYNQPQHF. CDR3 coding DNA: TGTGCCACCAGCAAGGGTTACAATCAGCCCCAGCATTTT.

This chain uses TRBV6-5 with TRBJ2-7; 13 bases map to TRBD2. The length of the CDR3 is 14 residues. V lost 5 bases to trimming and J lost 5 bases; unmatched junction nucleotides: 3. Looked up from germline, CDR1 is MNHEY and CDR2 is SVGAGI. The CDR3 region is CASSRTSGSHEQYF. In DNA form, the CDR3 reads TGTGCCAGCAGTCGGACTAGCGGGAGCCACGAGCAGTACTTC.

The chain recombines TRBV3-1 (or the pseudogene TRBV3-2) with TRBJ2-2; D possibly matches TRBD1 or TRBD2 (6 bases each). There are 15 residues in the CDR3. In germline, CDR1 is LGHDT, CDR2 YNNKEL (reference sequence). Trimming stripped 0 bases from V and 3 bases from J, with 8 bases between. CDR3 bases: TGTGCCAGCAGCCAAGACGGGGGCCACACCGGGGAGCTGTTTTTT. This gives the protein CASSQDGGHTGELFF.

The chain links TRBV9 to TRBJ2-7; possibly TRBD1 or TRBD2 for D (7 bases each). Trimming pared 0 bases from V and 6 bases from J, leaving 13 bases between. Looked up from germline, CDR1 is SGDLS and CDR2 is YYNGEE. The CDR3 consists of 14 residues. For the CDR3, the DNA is TGTGCCAGCAGCGTAGGGGGAGGGGGCTCCGAGCAGTACTTC. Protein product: CASSVGGGGSEQYF. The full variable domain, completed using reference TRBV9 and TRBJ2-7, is DSGVTQTPKHLITATGQRVTLRCSPRSGDLSVYWYQQSLDQGLQFLIQYYNGEERAKGNILERFSAQQFPDLHSELNLSSLELGDSALYFCASSVGGGGSEQYFGPGTRLTVT.

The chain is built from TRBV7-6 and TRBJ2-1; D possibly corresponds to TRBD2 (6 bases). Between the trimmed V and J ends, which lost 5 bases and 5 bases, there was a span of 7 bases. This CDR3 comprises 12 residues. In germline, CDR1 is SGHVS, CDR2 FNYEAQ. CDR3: CASSGGDNEQFF. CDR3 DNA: TGTGCCAGCAGCGGAGGGGACAATGAGCAGTTCTTC. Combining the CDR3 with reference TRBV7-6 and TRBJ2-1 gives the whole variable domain GAGVSQSPRYKVTKRGQDVALRCDPISGHVSLYWYRQALGQGPEFLTYFNYEAQQDKSGLPNDRFSAERPEGSISTLTIQRTEQRDSAMYRCASSGGDNEQFFGPGTRLTVL.

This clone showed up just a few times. The CDR3: CASSSGSTYEQYF. CDR3 bases: TGTGCCAGCAGCTCCGGGTCTACCTACGAGCAGTACTTC. The genes are TRBV7-3 and TRBJ2-7; D gene unclear. CDR1 is SGHTA and CDR2 is FQGTGA in the germline V gene. The CDR3 is 13 residues long. Deletions cut 4 bases from V and 2 bases from J, with 9 bases between.